This T cell receptor (beta chain) was captured in a study of blood T cell repertoires in COVID-19. Some clones are missing from TCRdb's copy, which holds only in-frame ones; the method was immunoSEQ multiplex PCR. This table has some 220,000 clones, about four fifths appearing once. The CDR3 length is 16 residues. V dropped 4 bases and J dropped 1; count of bases not matched to a gene: 8. Per germline, CDR1 KGHDR and CDR2 SFDVKD. What was sequenced was peripheral blood. V and J are TRBV24-1 and TRBJ2-7; 8 nucleotides line up with TRBD1. This clonotype was sampled from a man aged 45-65 years with acute or convalescent COVID-19. CDR3 loop: CATSEKTGASSYEQYF. CDR3 sequence (DNA): TGTGCCACCAGTGAAAAGACAGGGGCATCTTCCTACGAGCAGTACTTC.